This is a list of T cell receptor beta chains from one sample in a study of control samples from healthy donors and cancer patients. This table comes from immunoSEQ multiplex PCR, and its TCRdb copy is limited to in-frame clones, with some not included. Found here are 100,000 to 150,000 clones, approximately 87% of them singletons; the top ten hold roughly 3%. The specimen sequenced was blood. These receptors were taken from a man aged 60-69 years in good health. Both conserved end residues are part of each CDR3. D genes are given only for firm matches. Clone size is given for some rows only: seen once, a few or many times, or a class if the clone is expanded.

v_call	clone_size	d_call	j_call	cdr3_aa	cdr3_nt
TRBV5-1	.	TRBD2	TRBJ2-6	CASSPSGIGTTVGLGFSGANVLTF	TGCGCCAGCAGCCCCTCGGGAATCGGGACTACAGTGGGTTTGGGTTTCTCTGGGGCCAACGTCCTGACTTTC
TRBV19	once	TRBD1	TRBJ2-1	CASSPGQYNEQFF	TGTGCCAGTAGTCCGGGACAGTACAATGAGCAGTTCTTC
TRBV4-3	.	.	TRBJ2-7	CASSQEGRGGHEQYF	TGCGCCAGCAGCCAAGAGGGCAGGGGGGGACACGAGCAGTACTTC
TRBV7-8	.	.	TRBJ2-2	CASSLESSSQGFF	TGTGCCAGCAGCTTAGAGTCCTCCTCTCAAGGCTTTTTT
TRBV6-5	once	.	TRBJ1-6	CASSYLPLSPLHF	TGTGCCAGCAGTTACCTCCCCTTGTCACCCCTCCACTTT
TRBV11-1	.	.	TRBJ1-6	CASSLEPGVGSPLHF	TGTGCCAGCAGCTTAGAGCCGGGGGTTGGTTCACCCCTCCACTTT
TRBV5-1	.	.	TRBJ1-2	CASSHGDATNYGYTF	TGCGCCAGCAGCCACGGGGACGCCACCAACTATGGCTACACCTTC
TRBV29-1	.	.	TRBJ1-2	CSVATGSSNYGYTF	TGCAGCGTTGCTACCGGCAGCTCTAACTATGGCTACACCTTC
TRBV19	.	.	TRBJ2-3	CASKLTIGDTDTQYF	TGTGCCAGTAAGTTGACTATCGGTGACACAGATACGCAGTATTTT
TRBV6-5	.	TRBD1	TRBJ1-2	CASSGQGLGYTF	TGTGCCAGCAGCGGACAGGGGTTGGGCTACACCTTC
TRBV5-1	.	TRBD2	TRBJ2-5	CASRSRGGTNQETQYF	TGCGCCAGCAGGTCCCGCGGGGGGACTAACCAAGAGACCCAGTACTTC
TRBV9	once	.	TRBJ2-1	CASVADLGRYNEQFF	TGTGCCAGCGTAGCAGATCTCGGGCGGTACAATGAGCAGTTCTTC
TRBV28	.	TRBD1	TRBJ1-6	CASSLQGQHNSPLHF	TGTGCCAGCAGTTTACAGGGACAGCATAATTCACCCCTCCACTTT
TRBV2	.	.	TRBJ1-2	CASSEMDSSSGGYTF	TGTGCCAGCAGTGAAATGGACAGTTCCTCGGGCGGCTACACCTTC
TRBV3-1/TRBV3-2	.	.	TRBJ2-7	CASSHGSRSYEQYF	TGTGCCAGCAGCCACGGCTCAAGGAGCTACGAGCAGTACTTC
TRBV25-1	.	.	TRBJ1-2	CASSEWGGQVGYTF	TGTGCCAGCAGTGAATGGGGGGGGCAGGTTGGCTACACCTTC
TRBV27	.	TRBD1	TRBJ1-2	CASSVRTGSNYGYTF	TGTGCCAGCAGTGTACGGACAGGGTCTAACTATGGCTACACCTTC
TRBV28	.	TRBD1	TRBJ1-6	CASSRGQTLYNSPLHF	TGTGCCAGCAGCCGGGGACAGACTCTCTATAATTCACCCCTCCACTTT
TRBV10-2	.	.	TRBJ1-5	CASRSPDWGSNQPQHF	TGCGCCAGCCGCTCCCCCGACTGGGGTAGCAATCAGCCCCAGCATTTT
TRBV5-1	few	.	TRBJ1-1	CASSLDSENTEAFF	TGCGCCAGCAGCTTGGATTCAGAAAACACTGAAGCTTTCTTT
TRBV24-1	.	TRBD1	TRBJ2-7	CATSEPTTRDRGYKQYF	TGTGCCACCAGTGAACCCACCACCCGGGACAGAGGGTACAAGCAGTACTTC
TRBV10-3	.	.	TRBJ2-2	CAISDSGDTGELFF	TGTGCCATCAGTGATTCCGGTGACACCGGGGAGCTGTTTTTT
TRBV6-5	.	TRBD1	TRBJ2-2	CASSYVGTGVTGELFF	TGTGCCAGCAGTTATGTCGGGACAGGGGTCACCGGGGAGCTGTTTTTT
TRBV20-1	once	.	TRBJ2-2	CSASRDPGELFF	TGCAGTGCGAGTAGGGACCCCGGGGAGCTGTTTTTT
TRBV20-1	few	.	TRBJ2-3	CSTFHGDTQYF	TGCAGCACGTTTCATGGAGATACGCAGTATTTT
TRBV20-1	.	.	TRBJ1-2	CSAIQGGYTF	TGCAGTGCCATTCAAGGGGGCTACACCTTC
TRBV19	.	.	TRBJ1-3	CASSRISGNTIYF	TGTGCCAGTTCCCGCATCTCTGGAAACACCATATATTTT
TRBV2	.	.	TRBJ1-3	CASSELPGGDTIYF	TGTGCCAGCAGTGAGCTTCCTGGAGGAGACACCATATATTTT
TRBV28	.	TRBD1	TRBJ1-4	CASSPGTGAGIFKEKLFF	TGTGCCAGCAGTCCCGGGACAGGGGCCGGAATCTTTAAAGAAAAACTGTTTTTT
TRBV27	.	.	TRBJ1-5	CASSLSIEQPQHF	TGTGCCAGCAGTTTATCGATAGAACAGCCCCAGCATTTT
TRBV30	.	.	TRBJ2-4	CAWGTGNIQYF	TGTGCCTGGGGGACTGGAAACATTCAGTACTTC
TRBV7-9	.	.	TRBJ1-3	CASGGVGNTIYF	TGTGCCAGCGGGGGTGTAGGAAACACCATATATTTT
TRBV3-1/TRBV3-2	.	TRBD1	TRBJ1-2	CASSQGQVSNLGGYTF	TGTGCCAGCAGCCAGGGACAGGTATCTAATTTGGGTGGCTACACCTTC
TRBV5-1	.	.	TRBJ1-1	CASSLAAGMNTEAFF	TGCGCCAGCAGCTTGGCCGCAGGGATGAACACTGAAGCTTTCTTT
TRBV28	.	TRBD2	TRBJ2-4	CASSSKAGGAKNIQYF	TGTGCCAGCAGTTCCAAAGCGGGGGGAGCCAAAAACATTCAGTACTTC
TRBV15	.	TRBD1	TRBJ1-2	CATSRDVAGGSGYTF	TGTGCCACCAGCAGAGATGTAGCAGGGGGCTCTGGCTACACCTTC
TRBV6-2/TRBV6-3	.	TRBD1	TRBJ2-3	CASRYRGDTDTQYF	TGTGCCAGCAGGTACAGGGGCGACACAGATACGCAGTATTTT
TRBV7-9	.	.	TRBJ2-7	CASSLAGGRERAYEQYF	TGTGCCAGCAGCTTAGCGGGGGGCCGTGAACGGGCCTACGAGCAGTACTTC
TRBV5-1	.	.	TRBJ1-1	CASSSSPQVNTEAFF	TGCGCCAGCAGCTCAAGCCCACAGGTGAACACTGAAGCTTTCTTT
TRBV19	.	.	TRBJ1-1	CASFPTGNTEAFF	TGTGCCAGTTTTCCAACAGGGAACACTGAAGCTTTCTTT
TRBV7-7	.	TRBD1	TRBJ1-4	CASSKGTGWILEKLFF	TGTGCTAGCAGCAAAGGGACAGGGTGGATTCTAGAAAAACTGTTTTTT
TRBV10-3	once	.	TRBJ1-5	CAISELSNQPQHF	TGTGCCATCAGTGAGCTTTCTAATCAGCCCCAGCATTTT
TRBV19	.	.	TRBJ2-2	CASVGPTGTLNTGELFF	TGTGCCAGTGTCGGACCAACCGGGACTTTGAACACCGGGGAGCTGTTTTTT
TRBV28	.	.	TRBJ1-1	CASRSGTVEAFF	TGTGCCAGCAGGTCCGGGACGGTTGAAGCTTTCTTT
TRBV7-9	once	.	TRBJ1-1	CASSLTGNTEAFF	TGTGCCAGCAGCCTTACAGGGAACACTGAAGCTTTCTTT
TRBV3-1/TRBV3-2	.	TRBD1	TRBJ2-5	CASSQASRGRKETQYF	TGTGCCAGCAGCCAAGCATCCAGGGGGCGCAAAGAGACCCAGTACTTC
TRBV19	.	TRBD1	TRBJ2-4	CASSIGGGQLVLAKNIQYF	TGTGCCAGTAGTATAGGAGGGGGACAGTTAGTATTAGCCAAAAACATTCAGTACTTC
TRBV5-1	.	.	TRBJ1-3	CASSGGPTLPVGNTIYF	TGCGCCAGCAGCGGAGGACCGACCCTCCCGGTAGGAAACACCATATATTTT
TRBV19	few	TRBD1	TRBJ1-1	CASSGQGGYTEAFF	TGTGCCAGTAGCGGACAGGGAGGTTACACTGAAGCTTTCTTT
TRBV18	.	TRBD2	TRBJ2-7	CASSNGGAGYEQYF	TGTGCCAGCTCAAACGGGGGGGCCGGGTACGAGCAGTACTTC
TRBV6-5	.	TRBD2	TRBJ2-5	CASTGTSGGRMQYF	TGTGCCAGCACTGGGACTAGCGGGGGGCGAATGCAGTACTTC
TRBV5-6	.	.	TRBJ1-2	CASSFSAVTYGYTF	TGTGCCAGCAGCTTTAGTGCGGTTACCTATGGCTACACCTTC